This TCR beta chain was sequenced during a study of blood T cells in healthy people across ages. Regarding the study as a whole: Total diversity from one million sequenced T cells was likely underestimated.

This CDR3 contains 16 residues. Trimming took off 4 bases at V and 7 bases at J, with 20 bases between the two ends. Germline V lookup: CDR1 MGHRA, CDR2 YSYEKL. Peripheral blood samples of around 11 milliliters were drawn from each donor. Total RNA was extracted at no less than 6 micrograms per sample. A second PCR, run for about 6 to 11 cycles, used a sample-barcoded 5' primer plus a J-beta primer mix. MiXCR, run by TCRdb on the 5' RACE reads, gives a single entry per CDR3 protein. The sample lists some 900,000 distinct CDR3 sequences, about 48% occurring once. As regards this clonotype: What it binds is unknown.

The receptor was isolated from a man aged 30-40 years in good health. This chain links TRBV4-1 with TRBJ2-1; the D gene is possibly TRBD1 (7 bases). The specimen was blood. The CDR3 DNA reads as TGCGCCAGCAGCCTGGGGGGAAGGGGGCGCATAAATGAGCAGTTCTTC. Translating gives CASSLGGRGRINEQFF.